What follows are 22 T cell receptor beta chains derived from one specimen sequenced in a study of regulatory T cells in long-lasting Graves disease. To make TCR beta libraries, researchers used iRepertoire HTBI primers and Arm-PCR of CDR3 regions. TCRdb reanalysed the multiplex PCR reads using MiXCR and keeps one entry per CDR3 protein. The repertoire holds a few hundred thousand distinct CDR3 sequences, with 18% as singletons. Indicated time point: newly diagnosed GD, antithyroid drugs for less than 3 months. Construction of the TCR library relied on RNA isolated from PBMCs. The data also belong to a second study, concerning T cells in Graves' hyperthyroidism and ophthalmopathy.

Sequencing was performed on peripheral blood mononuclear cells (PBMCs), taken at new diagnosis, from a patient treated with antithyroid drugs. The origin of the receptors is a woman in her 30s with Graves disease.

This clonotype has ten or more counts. This CDR3 reads CASSQGGLAWYNEQFF. CDR3 DNA: TGCGCCAGCAGCCAAGGGGGACTAGCGTGGTACAATGAGCAGTTCTTC. This rearrangement joins TRBV4-1 to TRBJ2-1, with 10 bases matching TRBD2. Trimming took 1 base from V and 4 from J; bases not matched to a gene: 4. Germline-derived CDR1 and CDR2 are MGHRA and YSYEKL. CDR3 size: 16 residues.

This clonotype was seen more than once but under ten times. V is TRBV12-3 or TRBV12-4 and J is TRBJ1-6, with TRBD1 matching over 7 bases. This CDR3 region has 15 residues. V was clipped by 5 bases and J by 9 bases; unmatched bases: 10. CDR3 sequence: CASSLLQGSSSPLHF. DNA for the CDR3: TGTGCCAGCAGTCTCCTACAGGGGAGCAGTTCACCCCTCCACTTT.

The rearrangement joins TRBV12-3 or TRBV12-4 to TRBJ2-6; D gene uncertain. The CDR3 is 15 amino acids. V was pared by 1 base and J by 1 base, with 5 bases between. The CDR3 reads CASSLVGSGANVLTF. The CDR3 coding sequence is TGTGCCAGCAGTTTAGTGGGGTCTGGGGCCAACGTCCTGACTTTC.

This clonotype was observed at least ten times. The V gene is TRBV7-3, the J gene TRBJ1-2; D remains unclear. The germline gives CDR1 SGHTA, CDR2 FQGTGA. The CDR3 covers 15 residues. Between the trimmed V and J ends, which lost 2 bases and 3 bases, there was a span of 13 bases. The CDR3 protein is CASSLSGGSDYGYTF. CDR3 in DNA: TGTGCCAGCAGCTTATCGGGCGGGAGTGACTATGGCTACACCTTC.

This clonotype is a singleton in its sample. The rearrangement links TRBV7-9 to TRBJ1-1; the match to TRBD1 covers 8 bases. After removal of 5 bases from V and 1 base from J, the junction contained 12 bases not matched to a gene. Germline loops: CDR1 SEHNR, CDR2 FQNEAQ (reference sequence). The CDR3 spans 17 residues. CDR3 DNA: TGTGCCAGCAGCGGAGTCGACCGGACAGGGTCGAACACTGAAGCTTTCTTT. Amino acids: CASSGVDRTGSNTEAFF.

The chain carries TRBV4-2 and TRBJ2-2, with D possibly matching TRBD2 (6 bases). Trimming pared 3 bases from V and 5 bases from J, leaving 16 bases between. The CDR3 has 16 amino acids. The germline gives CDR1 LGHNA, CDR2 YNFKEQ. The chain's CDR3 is CASSQSGLGGTGELFF. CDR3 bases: TGTGCCAGCAGCCAGAGCGGGTTGGGGGGAACCGGGGAGCTGTTTTTT.

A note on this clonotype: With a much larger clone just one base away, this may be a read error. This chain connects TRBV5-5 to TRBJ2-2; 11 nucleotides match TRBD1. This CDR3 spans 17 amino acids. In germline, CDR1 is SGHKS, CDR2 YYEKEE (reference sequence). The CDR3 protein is CASSSHRTGGYAGELLF. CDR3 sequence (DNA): TGTGCCAGCAGCTCCCACCGGACAGGGGGCTACGCCGGGGAGCTGCTTTTT.

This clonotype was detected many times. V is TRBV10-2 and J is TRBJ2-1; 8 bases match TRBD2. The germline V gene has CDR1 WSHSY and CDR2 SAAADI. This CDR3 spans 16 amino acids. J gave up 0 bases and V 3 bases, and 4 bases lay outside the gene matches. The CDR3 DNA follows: TGCGCCAGCAGTGATTCGGGGGGGTTCTCCTACAATGAGCAGTTCTTC. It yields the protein CASSDSGGFSYNEQFF.

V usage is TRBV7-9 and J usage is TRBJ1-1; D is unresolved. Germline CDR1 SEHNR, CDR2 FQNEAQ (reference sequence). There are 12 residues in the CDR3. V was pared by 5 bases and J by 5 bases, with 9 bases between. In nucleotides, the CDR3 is TGTGCCAGCAGCCCGCGGGAAACTGAAGCTTTCTTT. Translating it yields CASSPRETEAFF. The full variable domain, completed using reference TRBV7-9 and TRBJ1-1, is DTGVSQNPRHKITKRGQNVTFRCDPISEHNRLYWYRQTLGQGPEFLTYFQNEAQLEKSRLLSDRFSAERPKGSFSTLEIQRTEQGDSAMYLCASSPRETEAFFGQGTRLTVV.

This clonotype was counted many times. CDR3 nucleotides: TGCAGTGCTAGCTGGGGCCTGAACACTGAAGCTTTCTTT. It is translated as CSASWGLNTEAFF. The chain employs TRBV20-1 and TRBJ1-1, with D perhaps TRBD1 (5 bases). V lost 3 bases and J 0 bases, leaving 8 bases between the germline ends. Per the germline V gene, CDR1 is DFQATT and CDR2 is SNEGSKA (reference sequence). The CDR3 covers 13 residues.

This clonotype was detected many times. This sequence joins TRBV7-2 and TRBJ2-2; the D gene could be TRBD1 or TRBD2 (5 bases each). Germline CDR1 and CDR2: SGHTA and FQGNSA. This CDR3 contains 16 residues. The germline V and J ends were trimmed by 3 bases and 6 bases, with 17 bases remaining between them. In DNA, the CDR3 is TGTGCCAGCAGCTTGATCGGGGCCGGAGGCGCCGGGGAGCTGTTTTTT. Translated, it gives CASSLIGAGGAGELFF.

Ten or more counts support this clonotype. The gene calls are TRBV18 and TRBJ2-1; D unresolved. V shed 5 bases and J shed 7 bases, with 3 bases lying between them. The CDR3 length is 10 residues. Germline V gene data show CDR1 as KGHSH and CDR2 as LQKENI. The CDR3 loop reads CASSGNEQFF. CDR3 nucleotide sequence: TGTGCCAGCTCAGGGAATGAGCAGTTCTTC.

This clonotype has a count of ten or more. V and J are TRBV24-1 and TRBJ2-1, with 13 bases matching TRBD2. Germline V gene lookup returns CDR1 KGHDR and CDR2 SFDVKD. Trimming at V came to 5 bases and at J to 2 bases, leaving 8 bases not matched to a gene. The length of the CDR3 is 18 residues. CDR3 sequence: CATSAGMTSGGTYNEQFF. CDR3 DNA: TGTGCCACCAGTGCAGGAATGACTAGCGGGGGGACCTACAATGAGCAGTTCTTC.

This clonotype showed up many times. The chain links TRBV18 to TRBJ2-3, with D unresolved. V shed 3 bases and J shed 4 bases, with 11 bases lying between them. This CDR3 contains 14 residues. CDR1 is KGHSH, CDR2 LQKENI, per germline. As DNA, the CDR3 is TGTGCCAGCTCACCGATGATAAGTTCAGATACGCAGTATTTT. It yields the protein CASSPMISSDTQYF.

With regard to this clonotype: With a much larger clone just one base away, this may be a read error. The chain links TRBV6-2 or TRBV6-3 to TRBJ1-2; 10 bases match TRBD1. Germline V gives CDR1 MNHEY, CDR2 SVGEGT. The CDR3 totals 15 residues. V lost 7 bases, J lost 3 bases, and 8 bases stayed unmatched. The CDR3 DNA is TGTGCCAGCAACGTTGGGACAGGGGATGACTATGGCTACACCTTC. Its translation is CASNVGTGDDYGYTF.

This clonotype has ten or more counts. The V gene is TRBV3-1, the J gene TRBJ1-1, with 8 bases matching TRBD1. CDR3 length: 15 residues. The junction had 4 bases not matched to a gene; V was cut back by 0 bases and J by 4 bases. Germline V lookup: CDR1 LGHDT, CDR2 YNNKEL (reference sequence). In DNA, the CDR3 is TGTGCCAGCAGCCAAGAACCAGGGGGCTTCACTGAAGCTTTCTTT. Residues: CASSQEPGGFTEAFF.

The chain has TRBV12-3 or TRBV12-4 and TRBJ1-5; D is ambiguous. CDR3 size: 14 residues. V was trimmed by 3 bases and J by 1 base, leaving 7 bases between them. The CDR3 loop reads CASSFLGSNQPQHF. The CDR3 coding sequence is TGTGCCAGCAGTTTTTTAGGAAGCAATCAGCCCCAGCATTTT.

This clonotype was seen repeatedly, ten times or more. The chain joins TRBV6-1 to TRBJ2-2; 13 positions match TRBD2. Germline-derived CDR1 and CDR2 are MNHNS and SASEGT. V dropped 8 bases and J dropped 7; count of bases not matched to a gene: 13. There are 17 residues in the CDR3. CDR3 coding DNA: TGTGCCAGCCGCCCCCAACTAGCGGGGGGGCCGGGCGGGGAGCTGTTTTTT. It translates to CASRPQLAGGPGGELFF.

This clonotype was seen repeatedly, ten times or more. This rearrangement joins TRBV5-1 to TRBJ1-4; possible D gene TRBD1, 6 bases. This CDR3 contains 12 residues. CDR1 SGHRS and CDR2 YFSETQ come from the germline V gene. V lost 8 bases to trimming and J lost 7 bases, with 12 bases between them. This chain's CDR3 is CARSGALEKLFF. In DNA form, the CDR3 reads TGCGCCAGGTCAGGGGCTCTTGAAAAACTGTTTTTT. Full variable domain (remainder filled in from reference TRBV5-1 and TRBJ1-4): KAGVTQTPRYLIKTRGQQVTLSCSPISGHRSVSWYQQTPGQGLQFLFEYFSETQRNKGNFPGRFSGRQFSNSRSEMNVSTLELGDSALYLCARSGALEKLFFGSGTQLSVL.

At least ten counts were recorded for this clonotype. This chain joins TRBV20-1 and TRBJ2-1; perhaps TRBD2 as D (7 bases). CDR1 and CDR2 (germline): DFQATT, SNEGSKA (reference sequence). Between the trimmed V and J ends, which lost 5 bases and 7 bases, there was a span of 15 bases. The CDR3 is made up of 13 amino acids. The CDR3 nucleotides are TGCAGTGCTTTGGGGGGGGCCGGTAATGAGCAGTTCTTC. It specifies CSALGGAGNEQFF.

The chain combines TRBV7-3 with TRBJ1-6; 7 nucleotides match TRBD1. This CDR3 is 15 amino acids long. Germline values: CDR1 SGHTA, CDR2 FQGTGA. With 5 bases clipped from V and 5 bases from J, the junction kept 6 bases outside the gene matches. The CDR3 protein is CASSPGTENNSPLHF. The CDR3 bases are TGTGCCAGCAGCCCCGGGACAGAGAATAATTCACCCCTCCACTTT.

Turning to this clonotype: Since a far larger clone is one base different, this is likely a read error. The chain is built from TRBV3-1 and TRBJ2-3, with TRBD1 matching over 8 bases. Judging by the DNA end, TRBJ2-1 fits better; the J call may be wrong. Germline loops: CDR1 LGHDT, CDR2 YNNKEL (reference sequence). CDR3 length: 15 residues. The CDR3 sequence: CATSLTQGAYNEQFF. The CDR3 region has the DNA TGTGCCACCAGCCTGACACAGGGGGCCTACAATGAGCAGTTCTTC.